This T cell receptor beta chain originates from a study of T cell clonality in common variable immunodeficiency. Study observations and caveats: In common variable immunodeficiency, TCR beta chains reportedly carried fewer deletions and N-nucleotide insertions. CVID subjects shared fewer TCRbeta clones than healthy controls did. CVID subjects showed higher TCRbeta clonality than healthy controls.

Profiling relied on immunoSEQ multiplex PCR, and the TCRdb table lists in-frame clones only, not all of them. Found here are approximately 35,000 clones, no singletons; the ten largest cover roughly 6.7%. A few counts support this clone. Antigen: not known. Read data end 3 residues before the CDR3 end; the end is taken from the germline J gene. This CDR3 has 16 residues. With 0 bases removed from V and 2 bases from J, the gap between germline ends came to 13 bases. Germline CDR1 and CDR2: LNHDA and SQIVND (reference sequence). The V call is TRBV19, the J call TRBJ1-1, with D tentatively TRBD1 (6 bases). The clonotype was recovered from a human donor with common variable immunodeficiency. Sequenced material: peripheral blood mononuclear cells. CDR3 region: CASSIDAYRANTEAFF. The part of the CDR3 DNA that was read is TGTGCCAGTAGTATAGATGCTTACAGGGCTAACACTGAA.